This T cell receptor beta chain was sequenced during a study of T cell changes during pregnancy in multiple sclerosis. Measured with immunoSEQ multiplex PCR; TCRdb has only the in-frame clones, and not every one. The table lists tens of thousands of clones, roughly 93% of them singletons, with more than 2% in the top ten. The CDR3 covers 16 residues. The trim removed 5 bases at V and 9 bases at J, leaving 15 bases unmatched. Germline V CDR1 and CDR2: MGHRA, YSYEKL. This TCR derives from a female donor with multiple sclerosis, enrolled in a pregnancy study. This chain uses TRBV4-1 with TRBJ1-4, with 7 bases identical to TRBD1. This specimen was peripheral blood, taken in the second trimester of pregnancy. CDR3 coding DNA: TGCGCCAGCAGCTTACTCGAGACAGGGCAAAACCAAAAACTGTTTTTT. This sequence encodes CASSLLETGQNQKLFF.